This entry is about one TCR beta chain. This specimen belongs to a study of blood T cell repertoires in COVID-19. Overall study: The United States, Italy and Spain were the sources of the acute and convalescent COVID-19 samples.

Trimming took 0 bases from V and 3 from J, leaving 12 bases between them. The CDR3 runs to 16 residues. Germline V gives CDR1 MGHRA, CDR2 YSYEKL. As processed by the authors: The authors estimated nucleated cell counts from reference gene primer amplification. Generated by immunoSEQ multiplex PCR, the TCRdb table keeps only in-frame clones and is missing some. Clone size and V and J calls were adopted from that table, with D and trimming inferred from the DNA. Counted here are roughly 260,000 clones, about 91% occurring once; the ten biggest clones make up about 2.5%. Participant ages covered about 18 to 89 years across about two dozen US areas. Participants reported their clinical history, and cohort assignment relied on those reports.

The sequence derives from a woman in her 30s with acute COVID-19. This chain connects TRBV4-1 to TRBJ1-5; possible D gene TRBD1, 5 bases. The sample comprised PBMCs or T cells enriched from blood (not recorded which). In DNA, the CDR3 is TGCGCCAGCAGCCAAGAAGAGGGGAGGATCAATCAGCCCCAGCATTTT. Its translation: CASSQEEGRINQPQHF.